The present TCR beta chain was sequenced within a study of cytomegalovirus exposure and HLA in healthy donors. Study-level results: Subsequent analysis revealed that first-cohort TCR clusters tended to co-occur in the 120 or so validation repertoires. Despite most TCR sequences being rare, some public TCRs occurred in many donors.

Losses at the gene ends were 0 bases for V and 6 bases for J; bases not matched to a gene: 11. The CDR3 length is 16 residues. The V gene's germline CDR1 is KGHSH and CDR2 LQKENI. Produced via immunoSEQ multiplex PCR; TCRdb's table is partial and in-frame only. This table holds over 200,000 clones, around 90% found once. Note on this clone: Its specificity is not known.

The sample was PBMCs. This sequence originates from a woman younger than 30 in good health and CMV-seropositive. The V gene is TRBV18, the J gene TRBJ2-7; 7 positions agree with TRBD2. CDR3 nucleotide sequence: TGTGCCAGCTCACCACCAGCCAGCGGGGTCCCTCTCGAGCAGTACTTC. It specifies CASSPPASGVPLEQYF.